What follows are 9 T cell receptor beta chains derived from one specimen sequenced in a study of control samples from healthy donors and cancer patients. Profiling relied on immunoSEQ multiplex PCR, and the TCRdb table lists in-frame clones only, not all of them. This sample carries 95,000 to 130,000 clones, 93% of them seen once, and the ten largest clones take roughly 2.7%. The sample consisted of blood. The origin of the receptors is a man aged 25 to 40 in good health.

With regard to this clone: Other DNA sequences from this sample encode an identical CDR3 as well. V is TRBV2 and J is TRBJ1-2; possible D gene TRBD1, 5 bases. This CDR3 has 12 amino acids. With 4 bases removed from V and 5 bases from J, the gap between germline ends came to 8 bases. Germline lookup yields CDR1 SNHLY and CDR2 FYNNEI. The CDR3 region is CASSAGTYGYTF. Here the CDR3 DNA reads TGTGCCAGCAGTGCGGGGACTTATGGCTACACCTTC.

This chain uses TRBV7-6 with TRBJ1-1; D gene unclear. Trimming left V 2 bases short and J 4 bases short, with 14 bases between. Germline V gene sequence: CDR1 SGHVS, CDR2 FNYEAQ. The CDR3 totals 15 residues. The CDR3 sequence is CASSLSPLVSTEAFF. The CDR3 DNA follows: TGTGCCAGCAGCTTATCCCCGTTGGTGAGCACTGAAGCTTTCTTT.

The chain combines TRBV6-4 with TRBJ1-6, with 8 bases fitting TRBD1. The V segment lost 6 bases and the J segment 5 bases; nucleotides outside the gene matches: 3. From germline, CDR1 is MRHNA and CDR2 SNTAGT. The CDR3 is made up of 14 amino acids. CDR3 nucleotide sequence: TGTGCCAGCAGCGGGACAGGAAATAATTCACCCCTCCACTTT. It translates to CASSGTGNNSPLHF.

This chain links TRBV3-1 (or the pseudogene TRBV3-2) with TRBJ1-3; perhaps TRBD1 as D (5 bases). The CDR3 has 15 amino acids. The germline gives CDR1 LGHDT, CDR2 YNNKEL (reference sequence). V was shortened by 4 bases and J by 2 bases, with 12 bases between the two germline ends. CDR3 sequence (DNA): TGTGCCAGCAGCCTCCATCCAGGGCCTGGAAACACCATATATTTT. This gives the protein CASSLHPGPGNTIYF.

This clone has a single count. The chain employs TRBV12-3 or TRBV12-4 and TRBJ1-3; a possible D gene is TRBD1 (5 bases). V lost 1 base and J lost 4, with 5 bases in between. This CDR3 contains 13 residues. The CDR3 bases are TGTGCCAGCAGTTTAGGACAGGGAAACACCATATATTTT. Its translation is CASSLGQGNTIYF.

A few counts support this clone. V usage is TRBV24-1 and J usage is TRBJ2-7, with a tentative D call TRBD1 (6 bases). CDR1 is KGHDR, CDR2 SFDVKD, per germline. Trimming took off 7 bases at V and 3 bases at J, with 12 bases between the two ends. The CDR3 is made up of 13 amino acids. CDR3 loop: CATRGDTFYEQYV. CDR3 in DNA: TGTGCCACCAGGGGGGACACTTTCTACGAGCAGTACGTC.

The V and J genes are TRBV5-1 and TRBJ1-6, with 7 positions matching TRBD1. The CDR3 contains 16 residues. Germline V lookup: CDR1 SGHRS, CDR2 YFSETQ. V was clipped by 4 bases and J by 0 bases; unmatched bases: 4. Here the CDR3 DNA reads TGCGCCAGCAGCCCCGGGACAGCCTCCTATAATTCACCCCTCCACTTT. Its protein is CASSPGTASYNSPLHF.

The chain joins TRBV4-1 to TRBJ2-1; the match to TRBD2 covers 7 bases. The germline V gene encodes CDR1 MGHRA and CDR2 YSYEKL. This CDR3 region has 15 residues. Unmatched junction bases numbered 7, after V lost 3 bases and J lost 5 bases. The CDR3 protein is CASSQLGEGHNEQFF. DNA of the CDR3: TGCGCCAGCAGCCAGTTAGGGGAGGGCCACAATGAGCAGTTCTTC.

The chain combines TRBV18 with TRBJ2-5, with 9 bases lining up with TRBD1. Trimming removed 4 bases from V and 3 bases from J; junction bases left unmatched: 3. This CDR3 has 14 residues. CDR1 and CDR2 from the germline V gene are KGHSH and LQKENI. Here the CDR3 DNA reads TGTGCCAGCTCACTTCGGGACAGGGAAGAGACCCAGTACTTC. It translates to CASSLRDREETQYF.